This T cell receptor beta chain was documented in a study of Graves' ophthalmopathy and Graves' hyperthyroidism. V lost 0 bases to trimming and J lost 4 bases, with 9 bases between them. The CDR3 extends over 15 amino acids. RNA served as the template for amplifying TCR beta CDR3 regions. HTBI primers primed a first-round RT-PCR, and a second-round multiplex PCR followed. TCRdb called the multiplex PCR reads again in MiXCR, with one record for every CDR3 protein. The repertoire holds about 620,000 distinct CDR3 sequences, with 22% as singletons. Ineligible for inclusion were patients with other autoimmune diseases, uncontrolled infections, pregnancy or lactation. Clinicians diagnosed using symptoms, serum thyroxine, TRAb, thyroid ultrasound and orbital computed tomography. A roughly 10 ml volume of fresh peripheral blood provided the PBMCs. This clonotype has a count of ten or more. Its antigen is unidentified.

Study-level points and caveats: For predicting ophthalmopathy progression, the model had about 66% sensitivity and approximately 72% specificity.

This clonotype was obtained from a woman between 18 and 29 years old with stable Graves' hyperthyroidism. Some clones in this sample may be carry-over from other donors' samples. The rearrangement joins TRBV12-3 or TRBV12-4 to TRBJ2-2; D unclear. The sample was peripheral blood. CDR3 sequence: CASSLAPRRTGELFF. The DNA for the CDR3 is TGTGCCAGCAGTTTAGCGCCGAGGCGCACCGGGGAGCTGTTTTTT.